This paragraph covers one TCR beta chain sequence. What it recognizes is unknown. The CDR3 contains 13 residues. The germline V gene encodes CDR1 ENHRY and CDR2 SYGVKD. Trimming left V 2 bases short and J 8 bases short, with 10 bases between. This sample is part of a study of T cell responses to AZD1222 COVID-19 vaccine. General study findings and limits: Possibly, clonal diversity was underestimated; donors were largely white British and included more females.

The method was immunoSEQ multiplex PCR; TCRdb's version includes in-frame clones alone and lacks a portion of them. The data hold approximately 150,000 clones, with about nine tenths observed a single time. The sample in question was peripheral blood, obtained 28 days after the second AZD1222 dose. The chain employs TRBV10-3 and TRBJ1-3; D uncertain. This TCR came from an adult who received the AZD1222 COVID-19 vaccine. The CDR3: CAISEGPQDTIYF. As DNA, the CDR3 is TGTGCCATCAGTGAGGGACCCCAGGACACCATATATTTT.